Reported below is one TCR beta chain. Its cognate antigen is unknown. Libraries were made by iRepertoire multiplex PCR with TCR subtype-specific primers for bulk and single-cell sequencing. With the multiplex PCR reads reprocessed, TCRdb shows one record per CDR3 protein and no DNA. This table lists 9,900 or so distinct CDR3 sequences. The data belong to a study of T cells in severe cutaneous drug reactions. Background on the study: Enrollment required a probable or definite RegiSCAR diagnosis of SJS/TEN or DRESS. Blister fluids or cells and PBMC were collected from patients in acute or recovery stage.

The donors had carbamazepine-induced Stevens-Johnson syndrome or toxic epidermal necrolysis. The CDR3 has 15 residues. In germline, CDR1 is DFQATT, CDR2 SNEGSKA (reference sequence). Study-level findings and limits: Carbamazepine-induced Stevens-Johnson syndrome or toxic epidermal necrolysis patients showed strongly raised TRBV12-4, around 35% in blister cells and roughly 5% in PBMC.

The TCR sequence derives from a human donor with Stevens-Johnson syndrome, a severe cutaneous drug reaction. Material for sequencing was cells from a skin blister. This chain joins TRBV20-1 and TRBJ2-3; absent DNA, TCRdb's TRBD1 call cannot be checked. The CDR3 spells CSYLRQGSSTDTQYF.